The sequence of this T cell receptor (beta chain) was determined in a study of blood T cell repertoires in COVID-19. Study summary: Acute and convalescent COVID-19 samples came from the United States, Italy and Spain. T cells, B-cell-depleted T cells, or PBMCs provided the cDNA or gDNA that served as material.

The CDR3 runs 14 residues. Unmatched junction bases numbered 10, after V lost 8 bases and J lost 4 bases. Per germline, CDR1 SNHLY and CDR2 FYNNEI. Original methodology: Amplification of reference gene primers provided the estimated nucleated cell counts. TCRdb's copy holds only in-frame clones and misses some; the assay was immunoSEQ multiplex PCR. The V and J calls and clone size were taken over from that table, and D and trimming were inferred from the DNA. Among over 100,000 clones listed, around 85% were seen once. The sample taken for sequencing was peripheral blood. The chain couples TRBV2 to TRBJ2-7, with TRBD1 identical over 8 bases. The sequence came from a woman of 80 years or more with active or convalescent COVID-19. DNA for the CDR3: TGTGCCAGCTGGGCAGGGGGCGAATTGTACGAGCAGTACTTC. The encoded protein is CASWAGGELYEQYF.